The entry that follows covers one TCR beta chain sequence. The antigen remains unidentified. The data are from a study of tumor-infiltrating lymphocytes in localized non-small cell lung cancer. Study background: Resected tumor was paired with non-adjacent uninvolved lung from the same patient.

The CDR3 covers 17 residues. Germline V lookup: CDR1 LNHDA, CDR2 SQIVND (reference sequence). Trimming left V 3 bases short and J 6 bases short, with 20 bases between. Study-level results: Only some patients had TCR sequencing, depending on available tissue.

TCRdb keeps only in-frame clones here, not all; method: immunoSEQ multiplex PCR. This table holds around 16,000 clones, 70% to 75% found once. This TCR derives from a human donor with non-small cell lung cancer. The chain combines TRBV19 with TRBJ1-4, with a weak D call TRBD1 (6 bases). What was sequenced was lung tumor tissue. The CDR3 region is CASSMSEAGHGYEKLFF. Here the CDR3 DNA reads TGTGCCAGTAGTATGTCCGAGGCGGGACACGGATATGAAAAACTGTTTTTT.